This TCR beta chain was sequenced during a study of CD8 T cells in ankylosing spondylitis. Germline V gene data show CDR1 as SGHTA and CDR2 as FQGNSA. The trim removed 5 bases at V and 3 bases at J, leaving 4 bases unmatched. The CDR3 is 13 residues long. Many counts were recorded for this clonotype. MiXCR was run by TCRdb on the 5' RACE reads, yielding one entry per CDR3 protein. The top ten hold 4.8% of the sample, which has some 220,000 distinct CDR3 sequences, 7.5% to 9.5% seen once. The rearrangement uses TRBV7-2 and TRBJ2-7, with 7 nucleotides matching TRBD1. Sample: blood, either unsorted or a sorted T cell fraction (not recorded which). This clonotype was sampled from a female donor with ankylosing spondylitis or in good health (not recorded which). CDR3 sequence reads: CASSDRVNYEQYF. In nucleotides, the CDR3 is TGTGCCAGCAGCGACAGGGTTAACTACGAGCAGTACTTC.